This TCR beta chain was identified during a study of blood T cells in healthy people across ages. Overall study findings and caveats: Estimates drawn from one million T cells were deemed to understate diversity.

This clonotype was counted only a few times. Its target is not known. The CDR3 is 16 amino acids. Trimming shortened V by 0 bases and J by 2 bases, and 10 bases separated the two germline ends. Per the germline V gene, CDR1 is ENHRY and CDR2 is SYGVKD. The use of a sample-barcoded 5' primer and a J-beta primer mix characterized a second PCR of roughly 7 to 11 cycles. A single record per CDR3 protein comes from TCRdb applying MiXCR to the 5' RACE reads. The sample carries about 570,000 distinct CDR3 sequences, roughly a quarter recorded once. These same data were also listed under a study on T cells of mothers and their children. As that report states: The shaping of TCR recombination output by thymic selection is similar in related and unrelated pairs.

The chain couples TRBV10-3 to TRBJ2-2; D is undetermined. Sequenced: blood. The clonotype comes from a boy aged 2 to 9 in good health. The chain's CDR3 is CAISESRQANTGELFF. The CDR3 DNA is TGTGCCATCAGTGAGTCGAGGCAGGCAAACACCGGGGAGCTGTTTTTT.